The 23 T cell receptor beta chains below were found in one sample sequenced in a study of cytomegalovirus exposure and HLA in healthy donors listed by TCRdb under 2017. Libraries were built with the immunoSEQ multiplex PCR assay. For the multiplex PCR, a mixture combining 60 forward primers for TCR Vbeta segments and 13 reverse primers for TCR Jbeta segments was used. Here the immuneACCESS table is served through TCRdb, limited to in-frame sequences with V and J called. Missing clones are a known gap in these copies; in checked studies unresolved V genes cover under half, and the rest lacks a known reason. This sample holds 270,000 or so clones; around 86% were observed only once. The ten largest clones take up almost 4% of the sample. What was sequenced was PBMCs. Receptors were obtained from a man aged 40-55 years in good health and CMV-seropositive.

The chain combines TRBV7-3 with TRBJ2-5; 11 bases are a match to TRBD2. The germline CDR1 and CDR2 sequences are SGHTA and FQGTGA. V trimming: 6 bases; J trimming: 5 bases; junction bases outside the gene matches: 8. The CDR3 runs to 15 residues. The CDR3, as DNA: TGTGCCAGCAGTTCTATAGCGGGAGGGCCGGAGACCCAGTACTTC. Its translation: CASSSIAGGPETQYF.

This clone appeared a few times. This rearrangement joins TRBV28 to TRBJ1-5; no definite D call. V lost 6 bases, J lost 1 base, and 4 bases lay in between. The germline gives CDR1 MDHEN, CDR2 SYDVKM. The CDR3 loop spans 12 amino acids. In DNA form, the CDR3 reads TGTGCCAGCAGCGAGAGCAATCAGCCCCAGCATTTT. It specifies CASSESNQPQHF.

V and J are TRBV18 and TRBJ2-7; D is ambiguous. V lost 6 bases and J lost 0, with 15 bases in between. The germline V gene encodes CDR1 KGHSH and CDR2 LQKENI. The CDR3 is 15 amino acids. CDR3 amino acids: CASSPPGSYSYEQYF. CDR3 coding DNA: TGTGCCAGCTCCCCCCCCGGGTCTTACTCCTACGAGCAGTACTTC.

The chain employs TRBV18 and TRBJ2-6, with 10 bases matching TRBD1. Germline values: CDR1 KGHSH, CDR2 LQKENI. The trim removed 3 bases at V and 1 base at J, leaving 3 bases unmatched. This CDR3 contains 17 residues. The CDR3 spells CASSPRQGASGANVLTF. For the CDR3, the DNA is TGTGCCAGCTCACCTAGACAGGGGGCTTCTGGGGCCAACGTCCTGACTTTC.

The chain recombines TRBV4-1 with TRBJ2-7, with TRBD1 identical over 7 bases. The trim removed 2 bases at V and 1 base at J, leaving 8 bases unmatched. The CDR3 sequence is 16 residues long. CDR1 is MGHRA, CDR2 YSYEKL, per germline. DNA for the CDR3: TGCGCCAGCAGCCAATCTCCGGGACAGATATCCTACGAGCAGTACTTC. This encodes CASSQSPGQISYEQYF.

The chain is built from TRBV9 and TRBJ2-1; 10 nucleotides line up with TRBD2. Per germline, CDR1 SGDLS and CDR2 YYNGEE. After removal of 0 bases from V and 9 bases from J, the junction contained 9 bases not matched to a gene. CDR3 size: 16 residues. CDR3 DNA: TGTGCCAGCAGCGTAGGGGCTAGCGGGAGAATAGGTGAGCAGTTCTTC. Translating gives CASSVGASGRIGEQFF.

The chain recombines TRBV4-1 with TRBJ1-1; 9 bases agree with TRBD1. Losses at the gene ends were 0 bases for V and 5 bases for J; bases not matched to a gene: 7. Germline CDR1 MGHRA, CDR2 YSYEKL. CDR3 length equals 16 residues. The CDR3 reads CASSQDAGQGRTEAFF. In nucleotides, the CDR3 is TGCGCCAGCAGCCAAGATGCGGGACAGGGACGGACTGAAGCTTTCTTT.

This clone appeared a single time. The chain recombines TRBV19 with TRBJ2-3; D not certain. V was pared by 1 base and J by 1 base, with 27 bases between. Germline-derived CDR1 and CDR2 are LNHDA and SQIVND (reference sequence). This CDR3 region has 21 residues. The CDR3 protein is CASSIGPETGSKFFRTDTQYF. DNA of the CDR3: TGTGCCAGTAGTATAGGCCCGGAAACGGGTAGCAAGTTTTTCCGCACAGATACGCAGTATTTT. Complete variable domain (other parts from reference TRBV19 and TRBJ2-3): DGGITQSPKYLFRKEGQNVTLSCEQNLNHDAMYWYRQDPGQGLRLIYYSQIVNDFQKGDIAEGYSVSREKKESFPLTVTSAQKNPTAFYLCASSIGPETGSKFFRTDTQYFGPGTRLTVL.

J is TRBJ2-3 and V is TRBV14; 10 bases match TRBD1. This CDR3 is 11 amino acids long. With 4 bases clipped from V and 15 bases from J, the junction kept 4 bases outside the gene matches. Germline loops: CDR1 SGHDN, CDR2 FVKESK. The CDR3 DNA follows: TGTGCCAGCAGCCGGGGACAGGGGCTCTATTTT. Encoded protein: CASSRGQGLYF.

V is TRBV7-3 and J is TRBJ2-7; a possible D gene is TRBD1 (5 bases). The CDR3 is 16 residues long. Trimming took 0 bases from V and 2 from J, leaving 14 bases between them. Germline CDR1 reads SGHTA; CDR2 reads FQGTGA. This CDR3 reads CASSLTSDRSTYEQYF. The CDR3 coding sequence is TGTGCCAGCAGCTTAACCAGCGACAGATCTACCTACGAGCAGTACTTC.

As DNA, the CDR3 is TGCGCCAGCAGCTTGGGCCAGCGGGGGTCCTACGAGCAGTACTTC. The encoded protein is CASSLGQRGSYEQYF. The chain is built from TRBV5-1 and TRBJ2-7; 8 bases line up with TRBD2. Germline V gives CDR1 SGHRS, CDR2 YFSETQ. CDR3 length: 15 amino acids. Unmatched junction bases numbered 3, after V lost 0 bases and J lost 1 base.

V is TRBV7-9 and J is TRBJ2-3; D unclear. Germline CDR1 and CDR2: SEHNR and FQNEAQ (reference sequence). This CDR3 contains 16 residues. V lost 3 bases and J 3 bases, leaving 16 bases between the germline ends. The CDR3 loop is CASSFPRGYTTDTQYF. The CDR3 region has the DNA TGTGCCAGCAGCTTCCCCCGAGGCTACACAACAGATACGCAGTATTTT.

CDR3 amino acids: CASSFGQGYYEQYF. The CDR3 DNA follows: TGTGCCAGCAGTTTTGGTCAGGGCTACTACGAGCAGTACTTC. The chain recombines TRBV28 with TRBJ2-7; D might be TRBD1 (5 bases). This CDR3 is built from 14 residues. V was clipped by 3 bases and J by 3 bases, with 12 bases between them. The germline V gene encodes CDR1 MDHEN and CDR2 SYDVKM.

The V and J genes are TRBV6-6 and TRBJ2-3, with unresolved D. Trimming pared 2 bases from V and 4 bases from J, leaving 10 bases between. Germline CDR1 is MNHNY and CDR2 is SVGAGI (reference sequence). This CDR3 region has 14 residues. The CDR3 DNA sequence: TGTGCCAGCAGTTACGAGTTGGTGTCAGATACGCAGTATTTT. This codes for CASSYELVSDTQYF.

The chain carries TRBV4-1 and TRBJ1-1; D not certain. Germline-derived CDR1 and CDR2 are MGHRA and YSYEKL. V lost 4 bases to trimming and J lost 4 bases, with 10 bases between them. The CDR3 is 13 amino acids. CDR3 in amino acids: CASSLGGITEAFF. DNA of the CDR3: TGCGCCAGCAGCCTAGGAGGGATCACTGAAGCTTTCTTT.

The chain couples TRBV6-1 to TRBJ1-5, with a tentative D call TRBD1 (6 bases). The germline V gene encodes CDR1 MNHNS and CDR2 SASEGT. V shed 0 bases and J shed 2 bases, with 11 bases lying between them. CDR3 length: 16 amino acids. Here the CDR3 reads CASSEARTDGNQPQHF. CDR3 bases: TGTGCCAGCAGTGAAGCTAGGACAGACGGCAATCAGCCCCAGCATTTT.

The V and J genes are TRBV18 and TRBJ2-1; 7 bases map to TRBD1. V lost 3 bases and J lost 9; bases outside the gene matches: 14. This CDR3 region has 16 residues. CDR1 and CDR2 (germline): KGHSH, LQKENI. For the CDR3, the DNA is TGTGCCAGCTCACCGATAATAGAGGGGGCGGACGTTGAGCAGTTCTTC. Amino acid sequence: CASSPIIEGADVEQFF.

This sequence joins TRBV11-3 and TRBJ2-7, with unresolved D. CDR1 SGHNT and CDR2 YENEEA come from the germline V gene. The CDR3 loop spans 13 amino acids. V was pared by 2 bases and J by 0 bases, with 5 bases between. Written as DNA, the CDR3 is TGTGCCAGCAGCTTATCTAGCTCCTACGAGCAGTACTTC. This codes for CASSLSSSYEQYF. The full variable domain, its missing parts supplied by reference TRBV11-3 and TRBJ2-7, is EAGVVQSPRYKIIEKKQPVAFWCNPISGHNTLYWYLQNLGQGPELLIRYENEEAVDDSQLPKDRFSAERLKGVDSTLKIQPAELGDSAVYLCASSLSSSYEQYFGPGTRLTVT.

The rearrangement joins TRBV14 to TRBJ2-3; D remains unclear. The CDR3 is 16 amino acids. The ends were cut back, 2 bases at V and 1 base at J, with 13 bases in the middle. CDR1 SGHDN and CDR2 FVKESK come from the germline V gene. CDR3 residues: CASSQPGAVGTDTQYF. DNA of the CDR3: TGTGCCAGCAGCCAACCCGGAGCCGTTGGCACAGATACGCAGTATTTT.

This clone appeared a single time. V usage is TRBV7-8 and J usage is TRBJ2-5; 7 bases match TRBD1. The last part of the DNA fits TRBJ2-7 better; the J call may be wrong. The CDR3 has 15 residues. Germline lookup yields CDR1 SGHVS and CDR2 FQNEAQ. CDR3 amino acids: CASSLVAGGAYEQYF. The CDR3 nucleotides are TGTGCCAGCAGCTTAGTGGCAGGGGGTGCCTACGAGCAGTACTTC.

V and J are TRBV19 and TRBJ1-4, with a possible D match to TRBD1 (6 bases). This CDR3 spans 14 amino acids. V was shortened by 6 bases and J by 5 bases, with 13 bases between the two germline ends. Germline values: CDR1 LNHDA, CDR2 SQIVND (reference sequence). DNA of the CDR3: TGTGCCAGTAGGCAGCAGGGGAACAATGAAAAACTGTTTTTT. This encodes CASRQQGNNEKLFF.

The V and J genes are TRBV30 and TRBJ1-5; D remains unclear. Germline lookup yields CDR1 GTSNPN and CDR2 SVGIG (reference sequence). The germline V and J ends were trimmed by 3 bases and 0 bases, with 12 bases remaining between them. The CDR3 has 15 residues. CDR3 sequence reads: CAWSEGSYSNQPQHF. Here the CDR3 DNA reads TGTGCCTGGAGCGAGGGATCATATAGCAATCAGCCCCAGCATTTT.

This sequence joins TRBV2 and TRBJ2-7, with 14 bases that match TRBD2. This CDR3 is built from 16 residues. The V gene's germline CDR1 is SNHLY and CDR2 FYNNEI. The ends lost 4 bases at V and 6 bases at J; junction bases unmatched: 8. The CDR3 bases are TGTGCCAGCAGTGGGATTCGGGGACTAGCGGGAGTCGAGCAGTACTTC. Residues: CASSGIRGLAGVEQYF.